This entry is about one TCR beta chain. Its antigen is unidentified. The sample comes from a study of cytomegalovirus exposure and HLA in healthy donors. The germline V gene encodes CDR1 MNHNS and CDR2 SASEGT. The CDR3 loop spans 14 amino acids. V shed 5 bases, J shed 3 bases, and the junction held 7 bases outside the gene matches. This PCR relied on a set of 60 Vbeta primers and 13 Jbeta primers. Clones were read by immunoSEQ multiplex PCR, and TCRdb kept only the in-frame ones, dropping some. The data hold approximately 110,000 clones, with approximately 80% observed a single time. The study, taken as a whole, reports: The study designated 150 or so TCR beta chains cytomegalovirus-associated. A missense DCLRE1C variant was associated with V- and J-gene trimming of TCR beta chains in a later analysis, and an independent cohort replicated the association.

The sequenced material came from PBMCs. The rearrangement links TRBV6-1 to TRBJ2-7; 7 bases are shared with TRBD1. This sequence was found in a woman aged 18 to 35 in good health and CMV-seropositive. The chain's CDR3 is CASSLAGTVYEQYF. The CDR3 nucleotides are TGTGCCAGCAGTTTAGCCGGGACAGTCTACGAGCAGTACTTC.